Given below is one T cell receptor beta chain in context. This CDR3 spans 11 amino acids. The V gene lost 8 bases and the J gene lost 6 bases, with 10 bases spanning the gap. Germline CDR1 and CDR2: SNHLY and FYNNEI. Under the authors' procedure: The authors estimated nucleated cell counts from reference gene primer amplification. Profiled with immunoSEQ multiplex PCR; TCRdb holds only in-frame clones, not every one. V and J calls and clone size follow that table, whereas D and trimming were derived from the DNA. The data hold about 210,000 clones, with roughly 81% observed a single time. The entry originates in a study of blood T cell repertoires in COVID-19. Study-wide context: Samples came from the United States, Italy and Spain, spanning acute and convalescent COVID-19. Sources were T cells, B-cell-depleted T cells, or PBMCs; the material itself was cDNA or gDNA.

This receptor was taken from a woman between 45 and 60 years old with active or convalescent COVID-19. The sequenced sample was peripheral blood. The J gene is TRBJ1-1, the V gene TRBV2; D not certain. The CDR3 protein is CASGTKAEAFF. Written as DNA, the CDR3 is TGTGCCAGCGGTACTAAGGCTGAAGCTTTCTTT.